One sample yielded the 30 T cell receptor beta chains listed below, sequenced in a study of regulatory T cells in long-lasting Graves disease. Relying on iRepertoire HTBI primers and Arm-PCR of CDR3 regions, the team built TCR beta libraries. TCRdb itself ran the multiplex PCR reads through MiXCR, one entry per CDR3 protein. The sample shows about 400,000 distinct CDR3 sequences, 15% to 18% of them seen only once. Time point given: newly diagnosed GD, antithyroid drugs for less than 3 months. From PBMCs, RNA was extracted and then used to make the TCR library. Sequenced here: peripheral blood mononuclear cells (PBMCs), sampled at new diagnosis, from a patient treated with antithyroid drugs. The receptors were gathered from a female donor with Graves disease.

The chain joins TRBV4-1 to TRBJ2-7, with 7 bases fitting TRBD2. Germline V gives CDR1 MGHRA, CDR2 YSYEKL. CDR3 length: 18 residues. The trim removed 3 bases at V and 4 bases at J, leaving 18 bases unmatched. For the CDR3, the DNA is TGCGCCAGCAGCCACTTAGGACGGGGGGTAGCCCGTCGGTACGAGCAGTACTTC. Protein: CASSHLGRGVARRYEQYF.

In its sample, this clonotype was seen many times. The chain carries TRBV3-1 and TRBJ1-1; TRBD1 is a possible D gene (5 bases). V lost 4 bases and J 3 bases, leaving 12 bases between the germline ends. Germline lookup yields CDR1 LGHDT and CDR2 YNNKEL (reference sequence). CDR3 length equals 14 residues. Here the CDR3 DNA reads TGTGCCAGCAGCCCTCTTGGAGGGGACACTGAAGCTTTCTTT. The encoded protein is CASSPLGGDTEAFF.

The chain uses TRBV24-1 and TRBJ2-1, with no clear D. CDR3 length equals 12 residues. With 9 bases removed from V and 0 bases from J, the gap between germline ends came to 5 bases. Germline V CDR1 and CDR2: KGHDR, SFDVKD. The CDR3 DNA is TGTGCCACCGAGAGCTCCTACAATGAGCAGTTCTTC. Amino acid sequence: CATESSYNEQFF.

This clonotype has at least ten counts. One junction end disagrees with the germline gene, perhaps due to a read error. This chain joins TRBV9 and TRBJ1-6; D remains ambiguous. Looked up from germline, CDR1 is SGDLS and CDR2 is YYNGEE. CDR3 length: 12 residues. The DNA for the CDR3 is TGTGCCAGCAGCGATTCCAATTCAGCCCTCCACTTT. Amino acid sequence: CASSDSNSALHF.

CDR3 residues: CASSASMRWFF. The CDR3 DNA reads as TGTGCCAGCAGTGCTAGCATGAGGTGGTTCTTC. This chain connects TRBV27 to TRBJ2-1; maybe TRBD2 (5 bases). In germline, CDR1 is MNHEY, CDR2 SMNVEV (reference sequence). The CDR3 is 11 amino acids. V shed 5 bases and J shed 15 bases, with 14 bases lying between them.

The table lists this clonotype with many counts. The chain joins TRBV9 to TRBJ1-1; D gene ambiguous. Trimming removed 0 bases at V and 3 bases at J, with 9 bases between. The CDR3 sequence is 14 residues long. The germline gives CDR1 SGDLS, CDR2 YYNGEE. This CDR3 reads CASSVGGGYTEAFF. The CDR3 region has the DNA TGTGCCAGCAGCGTAGGTGGAGGGTACACTGAAGCTTTCTTT. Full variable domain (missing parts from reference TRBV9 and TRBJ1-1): DSGVTQTPKHLITATGQRVTLRCSPRSGDLSVYWYQQSLDQGLQFLIQYYNGEERAKGNILERFSAQQFPDLHSELNLSSLELGDSALYFCASSVGGGYTEAFFGQGTRLTVV.

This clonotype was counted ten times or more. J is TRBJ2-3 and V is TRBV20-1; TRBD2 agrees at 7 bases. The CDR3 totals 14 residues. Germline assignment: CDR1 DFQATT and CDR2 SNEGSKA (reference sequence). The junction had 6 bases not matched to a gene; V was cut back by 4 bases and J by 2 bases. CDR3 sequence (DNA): TGCAGTGCTACGCTAGCGGATATCACAGATACGCAGTATTTT. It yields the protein CSATLADITDTQYF.

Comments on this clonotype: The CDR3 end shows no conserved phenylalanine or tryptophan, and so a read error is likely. CDR3 sequence (DNA): TGTGCCAGTAGCCCGGGACAGTCCTACAATGAGCAGTTCTCC. Amino acid sequence: CASSPGQSYNEQFS. This chain uses TRBV19 with TRBJ2-1; 7 bases fit TRBD1. V lost 6 bases, J lost 1 base, and 3 bases stayed unmatched. The CDR3 is made up of 14 amino acids. Germline V gene sequence: CDR1 LNHDA, CDR2 SQIVND (reference sequence).

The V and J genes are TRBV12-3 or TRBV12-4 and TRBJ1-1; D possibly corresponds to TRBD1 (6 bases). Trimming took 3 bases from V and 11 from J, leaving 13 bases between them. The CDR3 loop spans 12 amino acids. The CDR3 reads CASSFGGRGAFF. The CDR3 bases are TGTGCCAGCAGTTTCGGGGGGCGAGGGGCTTTCTTT.

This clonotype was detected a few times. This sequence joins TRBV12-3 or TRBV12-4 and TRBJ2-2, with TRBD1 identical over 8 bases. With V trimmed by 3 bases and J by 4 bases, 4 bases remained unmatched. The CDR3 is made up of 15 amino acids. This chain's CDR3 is CASSFQGASTGELFF. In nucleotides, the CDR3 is TGTGCCAGCAGTTTTCAGGGGGCTTCCACCGGGGAGCTGTTTTTT.

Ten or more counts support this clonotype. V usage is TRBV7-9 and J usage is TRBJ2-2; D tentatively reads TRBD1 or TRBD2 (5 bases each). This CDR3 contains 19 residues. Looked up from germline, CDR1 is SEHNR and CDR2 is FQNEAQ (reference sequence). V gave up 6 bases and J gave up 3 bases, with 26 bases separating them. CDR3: CASRSSGTAPRRDTGELFF. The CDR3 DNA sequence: TGTGCCAGCAGGTCGTCGGGGACGGCCCCGAGGCGGGACACCGGGGAGCTGTTTTTT. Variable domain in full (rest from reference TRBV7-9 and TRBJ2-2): DTGVSQNPRHKITKRGQNVTFRCDPISEHNRLYWYRQTLGQGPEFLTYFQNEAQLEKSRLLSDRFSAERPKGSFSTLEIQRTEQGDSAMYLCASRSSGTAPRRDTGELFFGEGSRLTVL.

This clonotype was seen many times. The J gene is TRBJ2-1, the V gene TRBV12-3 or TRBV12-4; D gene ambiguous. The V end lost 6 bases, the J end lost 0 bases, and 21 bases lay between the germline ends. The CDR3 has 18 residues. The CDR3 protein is CASSRGDRAASSYNEQFF. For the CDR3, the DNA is TGTGCCAGCAGCCGCGGAGATCGGGCGGCGAGCTCCTACAATGAGCAGTTCTTC.

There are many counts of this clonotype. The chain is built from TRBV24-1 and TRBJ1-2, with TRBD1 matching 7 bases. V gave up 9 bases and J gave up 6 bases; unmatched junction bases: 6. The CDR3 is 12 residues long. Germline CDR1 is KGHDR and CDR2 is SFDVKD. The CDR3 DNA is TGTGCCACCTATGACAGGGATGATGGCTACACCTTC. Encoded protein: CATYDRDDGYTF.

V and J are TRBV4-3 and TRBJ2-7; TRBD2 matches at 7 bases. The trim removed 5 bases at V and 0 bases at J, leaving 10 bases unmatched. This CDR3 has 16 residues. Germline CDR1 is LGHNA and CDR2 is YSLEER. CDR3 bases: TGCGCCAGCAGCAAAGTCCTCGCGGGGGACTCCTACGAGCAGTACTTC. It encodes CASSKVLAGDSYEQYF.

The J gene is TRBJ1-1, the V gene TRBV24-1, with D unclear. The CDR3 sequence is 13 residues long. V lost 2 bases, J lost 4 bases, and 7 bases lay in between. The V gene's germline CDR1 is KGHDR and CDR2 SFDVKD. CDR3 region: CATSDSEGTEAFF. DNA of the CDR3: TGTGCCACCAGTGATTCGGAGGGCACTGAAGCTTTCTTT.

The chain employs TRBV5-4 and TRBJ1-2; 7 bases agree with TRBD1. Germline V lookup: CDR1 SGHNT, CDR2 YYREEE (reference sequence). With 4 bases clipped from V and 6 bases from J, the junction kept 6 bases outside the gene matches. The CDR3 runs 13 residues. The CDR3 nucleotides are TGTGCCAGCAGCATCGGGACAGAAGATGGCTACACCTTC. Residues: CASSIGTEDGYTF.

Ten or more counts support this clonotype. The CDR3: CASSLGQGMNTEAFF. The CDR3 DNA reads TGTGCCAGCAGCCTAGGACAGGGGATGAACACTGAAGCTTTCTTT. The chain combines TRBV12-3 or TRBV12-4 with TRBJ1-1; 9 positions match TRBD1. The CDR3 spans 15 residues. Unmatched junction bases numbered 5, after V lost 6 bases and J lost 0 bases.

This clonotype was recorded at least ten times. CDR3: CASSLRRSYNSPLHF. The CDR3 DNA follows: TGTGCCAGCAGTTTAAGGCGCTCCTATAATTCACCCCTCCACTTT. The rearrangement links TRBV12-3 or TRBV12-4 to TRBJ1-6; unclear D gene. With 2 bases removed from V and 0 bases from J, the gap between germline ends came to 5 bases. The CDR3 contains 15 residues.

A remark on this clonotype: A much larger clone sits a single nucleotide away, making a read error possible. The CDR3 sequence is CASSYDGWNEQFF. As DNA, the CDR3 is TGTGCCAGCAGTTACGACGGTTGGAATGAGCAGTTCTTC. The chain employs TRBV6-5 and TRBJ2-1, with unresolved D. The CDR3 is 13 residues long. V lost 2 bases and J 7 bases, leaving 9 bases between the germline ends. Germline CDR1 MNHEY, CDR2 SVGAGI.

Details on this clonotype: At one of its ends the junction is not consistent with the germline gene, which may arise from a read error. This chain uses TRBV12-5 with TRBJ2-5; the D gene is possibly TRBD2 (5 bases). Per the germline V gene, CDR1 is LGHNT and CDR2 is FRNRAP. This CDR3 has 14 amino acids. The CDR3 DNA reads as TGTGCTAGTGGCCCCGAGCCTGACGGGGAGACCCGGTACTTC. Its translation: CASGPEPDGETRYF.

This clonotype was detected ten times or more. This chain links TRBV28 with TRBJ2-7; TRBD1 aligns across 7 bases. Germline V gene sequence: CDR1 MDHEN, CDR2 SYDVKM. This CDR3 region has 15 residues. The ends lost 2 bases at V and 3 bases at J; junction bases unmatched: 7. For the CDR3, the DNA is TGTGCCAGCAGTTTAAGGGACAGCCCCCTCTACGAGCAGTACTTC. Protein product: CASSLRDSPLYEQYF. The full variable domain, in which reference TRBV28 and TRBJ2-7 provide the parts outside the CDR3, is DVKVTQSSRYLVKRTGEKVFLECVQDMDHENMFWYRQDPGLGLRLIYFSYDVKMKEKGDIPEGYSVSREKKERFSLILESASTNQTSMYLCASSLRDSPLYEQYFGPGTRLTVT.

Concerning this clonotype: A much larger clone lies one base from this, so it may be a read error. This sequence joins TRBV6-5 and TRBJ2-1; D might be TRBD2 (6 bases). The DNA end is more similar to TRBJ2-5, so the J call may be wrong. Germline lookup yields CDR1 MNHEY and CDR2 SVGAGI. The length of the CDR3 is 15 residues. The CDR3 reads CASSLRASRGETQYF. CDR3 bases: TGTGCCAGCAGTTTACGGGCCTCTCGGGGGGAGACCCAGTACTTC.

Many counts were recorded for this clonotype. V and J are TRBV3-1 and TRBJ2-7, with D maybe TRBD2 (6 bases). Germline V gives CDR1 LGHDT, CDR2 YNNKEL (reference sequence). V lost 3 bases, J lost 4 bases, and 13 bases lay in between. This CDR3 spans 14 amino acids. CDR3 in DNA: TGTGCCAGCAGCCAGGGGGGTCCTTCGTACGAGCAGTACTTC. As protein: CASSQGGPSYEQYF.

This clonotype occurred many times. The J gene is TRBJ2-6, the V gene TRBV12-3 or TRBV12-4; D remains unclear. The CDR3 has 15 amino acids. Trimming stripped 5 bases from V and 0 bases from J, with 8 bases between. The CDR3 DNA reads TGTGCCAGCAGTCTCTGGGACTCTGGGGCCAACGTCCTGACTTTC. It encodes CASSLWDSGANVLTF.

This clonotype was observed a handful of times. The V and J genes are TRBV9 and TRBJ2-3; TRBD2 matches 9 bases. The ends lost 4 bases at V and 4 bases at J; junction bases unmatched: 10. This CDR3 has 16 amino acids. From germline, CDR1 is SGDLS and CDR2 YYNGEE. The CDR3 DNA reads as TGTGCCAGCAGCCGCGGGGCGGGAGGGCAAGCAGATACGCAGTATTTT. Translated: CASSRGAGGQADTQYF.

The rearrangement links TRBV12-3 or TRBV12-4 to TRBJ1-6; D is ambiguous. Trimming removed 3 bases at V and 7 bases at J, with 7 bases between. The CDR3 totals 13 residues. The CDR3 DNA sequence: TGTGCCAGCAGTTTGTCAAGAAATTCACCCCTCCACTTT. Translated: CASSLSRNSPLHF.

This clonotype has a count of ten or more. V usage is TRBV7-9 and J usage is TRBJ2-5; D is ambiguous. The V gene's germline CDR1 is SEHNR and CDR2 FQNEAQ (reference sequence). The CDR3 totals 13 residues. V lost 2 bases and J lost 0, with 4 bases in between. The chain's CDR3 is CASSLPNQETQYF. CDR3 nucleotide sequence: TGTGCCAGCAGCTTACCTAACCAAGAGACCCAGTACTTC.

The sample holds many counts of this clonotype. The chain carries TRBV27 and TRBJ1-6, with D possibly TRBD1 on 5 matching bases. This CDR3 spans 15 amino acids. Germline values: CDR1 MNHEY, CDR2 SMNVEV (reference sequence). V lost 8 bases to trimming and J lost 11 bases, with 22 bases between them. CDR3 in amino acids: CASQQVGMGWTPLHF. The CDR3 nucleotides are TGTGCCAGCCAACAGGTTGGGATGGGTTGGACACCCCTCCACTTT.

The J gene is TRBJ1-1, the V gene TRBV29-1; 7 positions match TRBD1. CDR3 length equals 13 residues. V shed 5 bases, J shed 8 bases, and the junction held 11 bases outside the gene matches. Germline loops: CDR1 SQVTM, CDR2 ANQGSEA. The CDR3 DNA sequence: TGCAGCGTTCGCCCATGGGACAGTAGGGAAGCTTTCTTT. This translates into CSVRPWDSREAFF. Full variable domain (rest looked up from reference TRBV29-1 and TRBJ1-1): SAVISQKPSRDICQRGTSLTIQCQVDSQVTMMFWYRQQPGQSLTLIATANQGSEATYESGFVIDKFPISRPNLTFSTLTVSNMSPEDSSIYLCSVRPWDSREAFFGQGTRLTVV.

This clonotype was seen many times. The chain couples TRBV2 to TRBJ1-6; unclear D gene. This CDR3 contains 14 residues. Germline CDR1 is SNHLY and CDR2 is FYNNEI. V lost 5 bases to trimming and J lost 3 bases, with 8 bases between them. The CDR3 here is CASSQTGYNSPLHF. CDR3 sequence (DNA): TGTGCCAGCAGTCAGACCGGCTATAATTCACCCCTCCACTTT.